The present T cell receptor beta chain was sequenced within a study of blood T cell repertoires in COVID-19. Study details: Some COVID-19 samples were acute and others convalescent; all came from the United States, Italy and Spain.

The CDR3 contains 17 residues. The J segment lost 6 bases and the V segment lost 2 bases, leaving 9 bases of the junction unmatched. The germline V gene has CDR1 MNHNS and CDR2 SASEGT. Here immunoSEQ multiplex PCR was the method, and the copy in TCRdb shows in-frame clones only, minus some. The table lists 250,000 to 350,000 clones, roughly 89% of them singletons. The TCR comes from a woman in her 30s with active or convalescent COVID-19. This rearrangement joins TRBV6-1 to TRBJ1-6, with 8 positions matching TRBD1. Specimen: peripheral blood. CDR3 region: CASSERAGGLGNSPLHF. In DNA form, the CDR3 reads TGTGCCAGCAGTGAAAGGGCAGGGGGCTTAGGTAATTCACCCCTCCACTTT.